The 25 T cell receptor beta chains given below trace back to one sample, sequenced in a study of CD8 T cells in ankylosing spondylitis. Study observations and caveats: A motif in TCR beta, a set of eight highly homologous variants, appeared characteristic of ankylosing spondylitis blood.

MiXCR, run by TCRdb on the 5' RACE reads, gives a single entry per CDR3 protein. This table has a few hundred thousand distinct CDR3 sequences, about 18% appearing once. No antigen has been assigned to these receptors. The sequenced material came from blood, either unsorted or a sorted T cell fraction (not recorded which). These receptors all stem from a male donor with ankylosing spondylitis.

J is TRBJ2-7 and V is TRBV12-3 or TRBV12-4, with TRBD1 identical over 9 bases. J gave up 4 bases and V 5 bases, and 6 bases lay outside the gene matches. The CDR3 covers 14 residues. The CDR3 DNA follows: TGTGCCAGCAGTGCCGGGACAGGGTGGTACGAGCAGTACTTC. Amino acid sequence: CASSAGTGWYEQYF.

There are a few counts of this clonotype. The chain uses TRBV4-1 and TRBJ1-2; 10 nucleotides match TRBD1. Germline V gene data show CDR1 as MGHRA and CDR2 as YSYEKL. J was trimmed by 6 bases and V by 7 bases; bases with no gene match: 14. The CDR3 consists of 16 residues. The CDR3, as DNA: TGCGCCAGCAACATGGACTGGGACAGGGGTGGGGATGGCTACACCTTC. The encoded protein is CASNMDWDRGGDGYTF.

This clonotype was counted a few times. The rearrangement joins TRBV3-1 to TRBJ2-1, with 8 bases aligning to TRBD2. J was trimmed by 6 bases and V by 0 bases; bases with no gene match: 7. Germline lookup yields CDR1 LGHDT and CDR2 YNNKEL (reference sequence). The CDR3 spans 16 residues. The CDR3 sequence: CASSQEPGLVPNEQFF. CDR3 DNA: TGTGCCAGCAGCCAAGAGCCGGGACTAGTACCCAATGAGCAGTTCTTC.

The genes are TRBV29-1 and TRBJ2-1; 7 nucleotides line up with TRBD2. After removal of 6 bases from V and 8 bases from J, the junction contained 13 bases not matched to a gene. The germline CDR1 and CDR2 sequences are SQVTM and ANQGSEA. This CDR3 has 14 amino acids. In DNA, the CDR3 is TGCAGCGTGAGCCATCGCGGGAGCGGCGATGAGCAGTTCTTC. Translated: CSVSHRGSGDEQFF.

This clonotype came up many times. The DNA for the CDR3 is TGTGCCAGCAGCCCCTCGGGGGTTTACAATGAGCAGTTCTTC. It specifies CASSPSGVYNEQFF. The rearrangement links TRBV11-2 to TRBJ2-1; weak D call: TRBD2 (6 bases). The CDR3 has 14 amino acids. CDR1 and CDR2 (germline): SGHAT, FQNNGV. Trimming removed 5 bases from V and 4 bases from J, with 12 bases in between.

The J gene is TRBJ1-3, the V gene TRBV27, with 7 positions matching TRBD1. The CDR3 extends over 15 amino acids. The germline V gene has CDR1 MNHEY and CDR2 SMNVEV (reference sequence). The trim removed 3 bases at V and 5 bases at J, leaving 7 bases unmatched. The CDR3 reads CASSLRPGQRNTIYF. CDR3 DNA sequence: TGTGCCAGCAGTTTGAGACCGGGACAGCGAAACACCATATATTTT.

In its sample, this clonotype was seen a few times. The V and J genes are TRBV11-1 and TRBJ2-3; 11 nucleotides match TRBD1. The CDR3 length is 19 residues. V trimming: 5 bases; J trimming: 4 bases; junction bases outside the gene matches: 17. CDR1 is SGHAT and CDR2 is FQDESV in the germline V gene (reference sequence). Written as DNA, the CDR3 is TGTGCCAGCAGCCCTCGGGACAGGGGGGCTAATCGAGCCCCAGATACGCAGTATTTT. This gives the protein CASSPRDRGANRAPDTQYF.

The rearrangement uses TRBV12-3 or TRBV12-4 and TRBJ2-7; 13 bases line up with TRBD2. The CDR3 has 16 amino acids. V trimming: 3 bases; J trimming: 4 bases; junction bases outside the gene matches: 6. CDR3 DNA sequence: TGTGCCAGCAGTTTCGGACTAGCGGGAGAAGTGTACGAGCAGTACTTC. It codes for CASSFGLAGEVYEQYF.

In this sample, this clonotype turned up many times. V and J are TRBV12-3 or TRBV12-4 and TRBJ2-5, with unresolved D. V lost 5 bases and J lost 2, with 15 bases in between. The CDR3 consists of 15 residues. Here the CDR3 reads CASSPPGGLQETQYF. Here the CDR3 DNA reads TGTGCCAGCAGTCCACCCGGTGGGTTACAAGAGACCCAGTACTTC.

This clonotype appeared a few times. This chain uses TRBV25-1 with TRBJ1-4; no firm D call. The CDR3 runs 11 residues. The V gene's germline CDR1 is MGHDK and CDR2 SYGVNS. V was shortened by 7 bases and J by 10 bases, with 10 bases between the two germline ends. The CDR3 nucleotides read TGTGCCAGCAAGGATGAAGGAAAACTGTTTTTT. It translates to CASKDEGKLFF.

In this sample, this clonotype turned up a few times. The chain is built from TRBV7-3 and TRBJ2-2; D call uncertain. Trimming removed 1 base from V and 2 bases from J, with 8 bases in between. The CDR3 is 15 amino acids. Germline CDR1 and CDR2: SGHTA and FQGTGA. For the CDR3, the DNA is TGTGCCAGCAGCTTAAATCCCGAAAACACCGGGGAGCTGTTTTTT. Translation: CASSLNPENTGELFF. Together with reference TRBV7-3 and TRBJ2-2, the CDR3 gives the full variable domain: GAGVSQTPSNKVTEKGKYVELRCDPISGHTALYWYRQSLGQGPEFLIYFQGTGAADDSGLPNDRFFAVRPEGSVSTLKIQRTERGDSAVYLCASSLNPENTGELFFGEGSRLTVL.

This clonotype came up many times. J is TRBJ2-1 and V is TRBV29-1; a possible D gene is TRBD2 (5 bases). CDR1 and CDR2 from the germline V gene are SQVTM and ANQGSEA. Trimming stripped 2 bases from V and 10 bases from J, with 9 bases between. The CDR3 extends over 11 amino acids. The CDR3, as DNA: TGCAGCGTTGAACGGACTGGGGAGCAGTTCTTC. Translated, it gives CSVERTGEQFF.

Ten or more counts support this clonotype. The chain links TRBV12-3 or TRBV12-4 to TRBJ2-3; the D is unclear. The CDR3 spans 14 residues. Trimming took off 6 bases at V and 6 bases at J, with 16 bases between the two ends. CDR3 protein: CASSPWLGWDTQYF. DNA of the CDR3: TGTGCCAGCAGCCCTTGGCTAGGCTGGGATACGCAGTATTTT.

V and J are TRBV3-1 and TRBJ2-3; D is possibly TRBD1 (5 bases). V was pared by 1 base and J by 0 bases, with 8 bases between. Germline CDR1 and CDR2: LGHDT and YNNKEL (reference sequence). The CDR3 covers 15 residues. The chain's CDR3 is CASSQGTFSTDTQYF. As DNA, the CDR3 is TGTGCCAGCAGCCAAGGGACATTTAGCACAGATACGCAGTATTTT.

In its sample, this clonotype was seen a few times. This rearrangement joins TRBV28 to TRBJ2-2, with 7 nucleotides matching TRBD1. This CDR3 contains 17 residues. The germline CDR1 and CDR2 sequences are MDHEN and SYDVKM. V lost 8 bases, J lost 0 bases, and 12 bases stayed unmatched. CDR3 nucleotide sequence: TGTGCCAGCGGGTCCCAGGGGACAGATCCGAACACCGGGGAGCTGTTTTTT. It codes for CASGSQGTDPNTGELFF.

This clonotype was counted between two and nine times. This rearrangement joins TRBV3-1 to TRBJ1-6, with D unresolved. Germline loops: CDR1 LGHDT, CDR2 YNNKEL (reference sequence). V was cut by 2 bases and J by 3 bases, with 11 bases left in between. The CDR3 has 16 amino acids. The CDR3, as DNA: TGTGCCAGCAGCCAATTAGACGTTATCTATAATTCACCCCTCCACTTT. It specifies CASSQLDVIYNSPLHF.

This clonotype has ten or more counts. V gene TRBV29-1 combines with J gene TRBJ2-3; tentative D call: TRBD1 (5 bases). V dropped 3 bases and J dropped 2 bases, with 9 bases sitting between them. The length of the CDR3 is 13 residues. Germline V gene sequence: CDR1 SQVTM, CDR2 ANQGSEA. The CDR3 loop is CSVDKGDTDTQYF. The CDR3 nucleotides read TGCAGCGTTGATAAAGGGGACACAGATACGCAGTATTTT.

This clonotype has only a few counts. The chain is built from TRBV6-5 and TRBJ2-7; 9 bases are shared with TRBD2. The CDR3 contains 15 residues. Germline V gene lookup returns CDR1 MNHEY and CDR2 SVGAGI. V shed 1 base, J shed 7 bases, and the junction held 8 bases outside the gene matches. CDR3 protein: CASSYFSGTSLEQYF. CDR3 nucleotide sequence: TGTGCCAGCAGTTACTTCAGCGGGACTAGCCTAGAGCAGTACTTC.

This clonotype was counted only a few times. The chain is built from TRBV7-2 and TRBJ1-1; tentatively, D is TRBD1 (6 bases). Germline values: CDR1 SGHTA, CDR2 FQGNSA. The CDR3 sequence is 14 residues long. V was clipped by 5 bases and J by 0 bases, with 10 bases between them. CDR3 residues: CASSRDNMNTEAFF. Written as DNA, the CDR3 is TGTGCCAGCAGCCGGGACAACATGAACACTGAAGCTTTCTTT. Full variable domain (missing parts from reference TRBV7-2 and TRBJ1-1): GAGVSQSPSNKVTEKGKDVELRCDPISGHTALYWYRQSLGQGLEFLIYFQGNSAPDKSGLPSDRFSAERTGGSVSTLTIQRTQQEDSAVYLCASSRDNMNTEAFFGQGTRLTVV.

The J gene is TRBJ1-1, the V gene TRBV29-1, with no clear D. The CDR3 covers 12 residues. Trimming took off 4 bases at V and 4 bases at J, with 10 bases between the two ends. The germline gives CDR1 SQVTM, CDR2 ANQGSEA. The CDR3 is CSVVWLGTEAFF. CDR3 in DNA: TGCAGCGTTGTGTGGCTTGGCACTGAAGCTTTCTTT.

This clonotype is a singleton in its sample. V gene TRBV6-1 combines with J gene TRBJ2-7, with TRBD2 matching over 10 bases. This CDR3 has 15 amino acids. V was clipped by 4 bases and J by 0 bases; unmatched bases: 3. In germline, CDR1 is MNHNS, CDR2 SASEGT. CDR3 region: CASSVLAGASYEQYF. The CDR3 DNA reads TGTGCCAGCAGTGTCCTAGCGGGAGCCTCCTACGAGCAGTACTTC.

This clonotype has just a few counts. The chain uses TRBV20-1 and TRBJ2-1; the D is unclear. The CDR3 is 16 residues long. V lost 5 bases and J lost 0, with 17 bases in between. Germline V gene data show CDR1 as DFQATT and CDR2 as SNEGSKA (reference sequence). The DNA of the CDR3 is TGCAGTGCTCCCGCTGGACGGAAGAGCTCCTACAATGAGCAGTTCTTC. The encoded protein is CSAPAGRKSSYNEQFF.

This clonotype was observed a handful of times. The CDR3 DNA sequence: TGCAGTGCTAGACTAGCGGGAGGGTCCTACAATGAGCAGTTCTTC. Translation: CSARLAGGSYNEQFF. The chain couples TRBV20-1 to TRBJ2-1; the match to TRBD2 covers 12 bases. The CDR3 has 15 amino acids. Losses at the gene ends were 2 bases for V and 1 base for J; bases not matched to a gene: 0. From germline, CDR1 is DFQATT and CDR2 SNEGSKA (reference sequence).

The rearrangement uses TRBV3-1 and TRBJ1-2; 7 positions agree with TRBD1. Losses at the gene ends were 0 bases for V and 8 bases for J; bases not matched to a gene: 15. Germline values: CDR1 LGHDT, CDR2 YNNKEL (reference sequence). This CDR3 comprises 17 residues. In nucleotides, the CDR3 is TGTGCCAGCAGCCAAGAAAGTATCGAGACAGGGAGACGCGGCTACACCTTC. Encoded protein: CASSQESIETGRRGYTF.

The table lists this clonotype with a few counts. The V call is TRBV4-1, the J call TRBJ1-2; TRBD1 might be the D (6 bases). CDR3 size: 15 residues. Per germline, CDR1 MGHRA and CDR2 YSYEKL. V dropped 0 bases and J dropped 4 bases, with 12 bases sitting between them. The CDR3 is CASSQDAQGLYGYTF. In nucleotides, the CDR3 is TGCGCCAGCAGCCAAGATGCACAGGGCCTCTATGGCTACACCTTC.